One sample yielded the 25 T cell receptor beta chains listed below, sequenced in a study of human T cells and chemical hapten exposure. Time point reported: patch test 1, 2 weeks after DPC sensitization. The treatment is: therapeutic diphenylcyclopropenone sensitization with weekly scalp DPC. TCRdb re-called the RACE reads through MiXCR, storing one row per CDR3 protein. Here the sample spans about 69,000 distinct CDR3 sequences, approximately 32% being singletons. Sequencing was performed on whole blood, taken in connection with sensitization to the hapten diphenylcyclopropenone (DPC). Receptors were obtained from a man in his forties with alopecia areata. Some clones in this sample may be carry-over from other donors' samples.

CDR3 sequence reads: CASSAINPPYEQYF. CDR3 DNA: TGTGCCAGCAGCGCAATAAACCCTCCCTACGAGCAGTACTTC. The V gene is TRBV6-6, the J gene TRBJ2-7; no firm D call. The CDR3 totals 14 residues. Germline V gene data show CDR1 as MNHNY and CDR2 as SVGAGI (reference sequence). V was trimmed by 6 bases and J by 2 bases, leaving 14 bases between them.

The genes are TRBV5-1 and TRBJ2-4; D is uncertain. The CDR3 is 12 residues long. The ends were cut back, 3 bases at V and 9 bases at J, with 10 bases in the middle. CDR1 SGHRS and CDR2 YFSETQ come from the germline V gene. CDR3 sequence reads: CASSSQESIQYF. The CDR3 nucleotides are TGCGCCAGCAGCTCTCAGGAATCCATTCAGTACTTC.

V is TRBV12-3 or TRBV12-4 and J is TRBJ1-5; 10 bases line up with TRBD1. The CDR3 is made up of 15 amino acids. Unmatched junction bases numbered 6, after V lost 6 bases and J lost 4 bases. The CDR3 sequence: CASRPDRGPNQPQHF. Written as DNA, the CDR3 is TGTGCCAGCAGACCCGACAGGGGGCCAAATCAGCCCCAGCATTTT.

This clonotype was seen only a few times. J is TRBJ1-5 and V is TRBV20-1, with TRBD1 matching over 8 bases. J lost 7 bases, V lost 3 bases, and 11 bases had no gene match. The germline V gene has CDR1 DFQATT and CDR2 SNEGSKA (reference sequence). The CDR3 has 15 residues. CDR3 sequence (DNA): TGCAGTGCTAGTTACACACCACAGGGGGACCAGCCCCAGCATTTT. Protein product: CSASYTPQGDQPQHF.

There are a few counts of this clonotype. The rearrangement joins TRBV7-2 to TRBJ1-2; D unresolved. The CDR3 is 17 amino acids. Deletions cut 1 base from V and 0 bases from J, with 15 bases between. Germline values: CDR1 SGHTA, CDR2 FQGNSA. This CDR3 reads CASSLVAGLKANYGYTF. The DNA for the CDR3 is TGTGCCAGCAGCTTAGTGGCAGGTCTTAAAGCTAACTATGGCTACACCTTC.

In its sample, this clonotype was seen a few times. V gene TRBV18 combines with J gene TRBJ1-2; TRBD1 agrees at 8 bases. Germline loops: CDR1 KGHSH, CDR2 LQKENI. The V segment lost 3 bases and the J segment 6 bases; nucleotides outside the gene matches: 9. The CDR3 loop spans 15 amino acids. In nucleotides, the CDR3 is TGTGCCAGCTCACCGGACAGGGCTCAGGGGAATGGCTACACCTTC. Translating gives CASSPDRAQGNGYTF.

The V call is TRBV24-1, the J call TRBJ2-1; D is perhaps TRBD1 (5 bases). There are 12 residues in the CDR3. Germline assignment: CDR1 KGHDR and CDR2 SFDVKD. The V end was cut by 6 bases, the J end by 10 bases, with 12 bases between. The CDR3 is CATSSGLGEQFF. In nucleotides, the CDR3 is TGTGCCACCAGTTCAGGGTTAGGCGAGCAGTTCTTC.

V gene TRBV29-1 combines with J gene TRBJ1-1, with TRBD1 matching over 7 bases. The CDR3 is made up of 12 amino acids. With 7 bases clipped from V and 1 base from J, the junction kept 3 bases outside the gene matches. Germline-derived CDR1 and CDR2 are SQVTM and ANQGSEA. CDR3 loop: CSGNRGNTEAFF. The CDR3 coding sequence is TGCAGCGGTAACAGGGGGAACACTGAAGCTTTCTTT.

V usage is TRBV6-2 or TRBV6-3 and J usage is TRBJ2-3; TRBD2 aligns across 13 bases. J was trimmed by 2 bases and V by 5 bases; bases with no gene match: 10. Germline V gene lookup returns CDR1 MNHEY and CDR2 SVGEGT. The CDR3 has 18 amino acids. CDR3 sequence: CASSTLPGTSGATDTQYF. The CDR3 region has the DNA TGTGCCAGCAGTACCCTACCCGGGACTAGCGGGGCCACAGATACGCAGTATTTT.

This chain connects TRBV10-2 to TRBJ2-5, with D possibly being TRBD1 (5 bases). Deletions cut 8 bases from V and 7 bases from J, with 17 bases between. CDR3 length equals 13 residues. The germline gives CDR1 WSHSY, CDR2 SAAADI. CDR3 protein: CASSSKGIGTQYF. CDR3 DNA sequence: TGCGCCAGCTCCTCGAAGGGGATCGGGACCCAGTACTTC.

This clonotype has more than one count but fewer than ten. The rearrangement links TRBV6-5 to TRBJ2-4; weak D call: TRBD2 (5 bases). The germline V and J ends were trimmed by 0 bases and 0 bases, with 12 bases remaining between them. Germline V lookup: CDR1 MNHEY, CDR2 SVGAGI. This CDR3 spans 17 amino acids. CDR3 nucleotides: TGTGCCAGCAGTTACTCGAGGGTATTTTTAGCCAAAAACATTCAGTACTTC. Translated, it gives CASSYSRVFLAKNIQYF.

CDR3 nucleotides: TGTGCCAGCAGCTTACAAGGAACTGGGGCCAACGTCCTGACTTTC. The encoded protein is CASSLQGTGANVLTF. The chain combines TRBV13 with TRBJ2-6; no reliable D call. CDR1 and CDR2 from the germline V gene are PRHDT and FYEKMQ (reference sequence). The CDR3 has 15 amino acids. Trimming left V 2 bases short and J 2 bases short, with 7 bases between.

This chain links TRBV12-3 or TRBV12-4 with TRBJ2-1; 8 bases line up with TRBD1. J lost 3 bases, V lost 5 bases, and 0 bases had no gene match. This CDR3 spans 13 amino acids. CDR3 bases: TGTGCCAGCAGTGACAGGGGCTACAATGAGCAGTTCTTC. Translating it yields CASSDRGYNEQFF.

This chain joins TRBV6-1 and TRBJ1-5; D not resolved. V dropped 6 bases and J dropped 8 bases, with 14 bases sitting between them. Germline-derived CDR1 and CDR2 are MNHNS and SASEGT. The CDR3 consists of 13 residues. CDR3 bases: TGTGCCAGCAGCACTAAAGTCGGGGAGCCCCAGCATTTT. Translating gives CASSTKVGEPQHF.

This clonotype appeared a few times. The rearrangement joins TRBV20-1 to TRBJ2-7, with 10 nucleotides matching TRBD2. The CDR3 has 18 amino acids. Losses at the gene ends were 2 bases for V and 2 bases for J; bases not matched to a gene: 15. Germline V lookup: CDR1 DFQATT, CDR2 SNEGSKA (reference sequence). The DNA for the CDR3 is TGCAGTGCTAGACCAATAGGTGGGTCCAGCGGGAGGGCCTACGAGCAGTACTTC. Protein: CSARPIGGSSGRAYEQYF.

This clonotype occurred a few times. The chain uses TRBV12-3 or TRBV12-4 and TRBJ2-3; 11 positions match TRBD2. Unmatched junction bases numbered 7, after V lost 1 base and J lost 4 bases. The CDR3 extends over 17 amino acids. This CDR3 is CASSLVAGGGHADTQYF. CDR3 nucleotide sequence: TGTGCCAGCAGTTTAGTAGCGGGAGGGGGCCACGCAGATACGCAGTATTTT.

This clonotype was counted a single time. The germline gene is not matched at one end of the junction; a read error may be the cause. CDR3 DNA: TGTGCCACCAGTCCGAGACAGGGGGCTTATGACTACACCTTC. Protein sequence: CATSPRQGAYDYTF. The rearrangement uses TRBV24-1 and TRBJ1-2; 10 bases line up with TRBD1. Germline V lookup: CDR1 KGHDR, CDR2 SFDVKD. CDR3 length: 14 residues.

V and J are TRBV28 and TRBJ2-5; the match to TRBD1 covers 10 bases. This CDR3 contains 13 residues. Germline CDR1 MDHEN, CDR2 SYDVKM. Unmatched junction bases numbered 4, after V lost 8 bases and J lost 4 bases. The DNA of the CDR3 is TGTGCCAGCTTTGGGACAGGGGTAGAGACCCAGTACTTC. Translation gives CASFGTGVETQYF.

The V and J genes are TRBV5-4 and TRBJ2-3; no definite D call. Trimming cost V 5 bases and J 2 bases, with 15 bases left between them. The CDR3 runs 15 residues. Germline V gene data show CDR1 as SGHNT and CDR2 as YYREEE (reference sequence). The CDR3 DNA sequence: TGTGCCAGCAGTAAAGATCAGAGCACCACAGATACGCAGTATTTT. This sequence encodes CASSKDQSTTDTQYF. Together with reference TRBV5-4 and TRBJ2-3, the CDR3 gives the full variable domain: ETGVTQSPTHLIKTRGQQVTLRCSSQSGHNTVSWYQQALGQGPQFIFQYYREEENGRGNFPPRFSGLQFPNYSSELNVNALELDDSALYLCASSKDQSTTDTQYFGPGTRLTVL.

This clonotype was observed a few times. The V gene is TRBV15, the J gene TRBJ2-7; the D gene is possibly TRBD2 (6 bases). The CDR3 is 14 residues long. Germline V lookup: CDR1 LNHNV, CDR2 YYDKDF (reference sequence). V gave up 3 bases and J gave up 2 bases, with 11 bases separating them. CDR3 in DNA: TGTGCCACCAGCAGGCCGGGACTGACCTACGAGCAGTACTTC. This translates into CATSRPGLTYEQYF.

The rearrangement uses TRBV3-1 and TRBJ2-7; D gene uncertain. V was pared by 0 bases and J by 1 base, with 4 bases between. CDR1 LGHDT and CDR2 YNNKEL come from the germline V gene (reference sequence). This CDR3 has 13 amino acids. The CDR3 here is CASSQDRSYEQYF. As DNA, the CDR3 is TGTGCCAGCAGCCAAGACAGGTCCTACGAGCAGTACTTC.

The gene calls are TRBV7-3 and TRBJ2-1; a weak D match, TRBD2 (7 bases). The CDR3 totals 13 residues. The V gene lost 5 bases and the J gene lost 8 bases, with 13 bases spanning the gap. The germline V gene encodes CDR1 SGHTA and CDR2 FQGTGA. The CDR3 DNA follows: TGTGCCAGCAGCCCGGCGGGGGCGTATGAGCAGTTCTTC. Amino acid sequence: CASSPAGAYEQFF.

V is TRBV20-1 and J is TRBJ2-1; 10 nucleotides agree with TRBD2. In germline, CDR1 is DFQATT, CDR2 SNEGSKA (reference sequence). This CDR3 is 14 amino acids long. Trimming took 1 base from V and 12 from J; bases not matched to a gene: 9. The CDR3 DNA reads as TGCAGTGCTAGAGCTCTAGCGGGAGAATCAGGGCAGTTCTTC. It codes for CSARALAGESGQFF.

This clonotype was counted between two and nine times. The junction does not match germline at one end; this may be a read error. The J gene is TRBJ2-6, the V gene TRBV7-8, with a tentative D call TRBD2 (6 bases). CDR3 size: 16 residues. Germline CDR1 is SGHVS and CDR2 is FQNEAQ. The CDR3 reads CASSLNPPGGADVLTF. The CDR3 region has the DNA TGTGCCAGCAGCTTAAACCCCCCTGGAGGGGCCGACGTCCTGACTTTC.

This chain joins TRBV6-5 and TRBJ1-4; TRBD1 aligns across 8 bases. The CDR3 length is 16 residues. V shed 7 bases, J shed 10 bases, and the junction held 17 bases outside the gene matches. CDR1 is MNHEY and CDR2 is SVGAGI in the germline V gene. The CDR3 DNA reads TGTGCCAGCACCGACTGGGCCGGGACAGGCTCCCGAAAACTGTTTTTT. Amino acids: CASTDWAGTGSRKLFF.